This T cell receptor (beta chain) came from a study of identical twins. General observations from the study: Twin pairs' shared out-of-frame alpha sequences were enriched in low generation probability.

This CDR3 is 15 amino acids long. The germline gives CDR1 SEHNR, CDR2 FQNEAQ (reference sequence). J gave up 4 bases and V 5 bases, and 9 bases lay outside the gene matches. With respect to this clonotype: Its target is not known.

Via MiXCR, TCRdb re-called the 5' RACE reads, giving one row per CDR3 protein. The sample contains about 660,000 distinct CDR3 sequences, 8.5% to 9.5% of which appear only once. The data also belong to a second study, concerning yellow fever vaccine responses in identical twins.

This rearrangement joins TRBV7-9 to TRBJ2-7; 9 bases fit TRBD1. The receptor was isolated from a young woman in good health. The sample was PBMCs. CDR3 nucleotides: TGTGCCAGCAGCCCCCCCGCGACAGGGGGTTACGAGCAGTACTTC. Its translation: CASSPPATGGYEQYF.